This T cell receptor beta chain was recorded in a study of blood T cell repertoires in COVID-19. For the study at large: From the United States, Italy and Spain came samples of acute and convalescent COVID-19.

Using immunoSEQ multiplex PCR, the repertoire was profiled, and TCRdb retains in-frame clones only, with some absent. The sample contains some 100,000 clones, 90% of which appear only once. This CDR3 has 13 residues. Germline V CDR1 and CDR2: MNHEY, SMNVEV (reference sequence). The V segment lost 6 bases and the J segment 2 bases; nucleotides outside the gene matches: 1. The material sequenced was peripheral blood. This sequence joins TRBV27 and TRBJ2-4; 7 bases fit TRBD1. This sequence originates from a man in his forties or fifties with acute or convalescent COVID-19. CDR3 amino acids: CASRTGSKNIQYF. The CDR3 DNA reads as TGTGCCAGCAGGACAGGGTCCAAAAACATTCAGTACTTC.